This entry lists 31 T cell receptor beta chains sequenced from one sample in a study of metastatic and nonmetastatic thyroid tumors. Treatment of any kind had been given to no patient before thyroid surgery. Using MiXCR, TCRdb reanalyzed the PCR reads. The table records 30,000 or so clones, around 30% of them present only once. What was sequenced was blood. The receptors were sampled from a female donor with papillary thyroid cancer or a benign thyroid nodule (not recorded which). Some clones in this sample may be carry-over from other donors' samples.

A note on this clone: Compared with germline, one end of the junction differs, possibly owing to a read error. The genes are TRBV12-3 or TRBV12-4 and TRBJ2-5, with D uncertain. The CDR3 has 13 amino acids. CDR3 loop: CASSLRGVETKYF. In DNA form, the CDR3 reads TGTGCCAGCAGTTTACGAGGAGTAGAGACCAAGTACTTC.

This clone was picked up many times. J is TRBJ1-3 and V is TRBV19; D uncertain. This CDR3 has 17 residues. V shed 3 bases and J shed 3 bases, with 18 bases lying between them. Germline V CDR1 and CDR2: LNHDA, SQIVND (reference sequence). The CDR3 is CASSIKRIASGGNTIYF. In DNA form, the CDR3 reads TGTGCCAGTAGTATTAAGCGGATTGCTTCAGGTGGAAACACCATATATTTT.

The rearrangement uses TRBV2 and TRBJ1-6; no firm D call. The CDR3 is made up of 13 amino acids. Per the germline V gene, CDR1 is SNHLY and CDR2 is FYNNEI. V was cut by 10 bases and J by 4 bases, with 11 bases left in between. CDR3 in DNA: TGTGCCACTCAACAGTCATATAATTCACCCCTCCACTTT. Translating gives CATQQSYNSPLHF.

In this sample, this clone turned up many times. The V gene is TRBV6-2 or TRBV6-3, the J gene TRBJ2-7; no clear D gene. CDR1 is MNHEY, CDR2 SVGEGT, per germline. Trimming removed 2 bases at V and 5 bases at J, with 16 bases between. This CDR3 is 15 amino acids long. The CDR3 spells CASSYEPYFNNEQYF. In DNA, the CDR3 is TGTGCCAGCAGTTACGAACCATACTTTAACAACGAGCAGTACTTC.

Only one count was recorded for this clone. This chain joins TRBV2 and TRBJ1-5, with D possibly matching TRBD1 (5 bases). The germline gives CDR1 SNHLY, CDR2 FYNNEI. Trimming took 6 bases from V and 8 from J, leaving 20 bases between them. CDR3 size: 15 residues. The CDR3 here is CASRPDGGRNKPQHF. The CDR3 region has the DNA TGTGCCAGCAGGCCAGACGGGGGTAGGAATAAGCCCCAGCATTTT.

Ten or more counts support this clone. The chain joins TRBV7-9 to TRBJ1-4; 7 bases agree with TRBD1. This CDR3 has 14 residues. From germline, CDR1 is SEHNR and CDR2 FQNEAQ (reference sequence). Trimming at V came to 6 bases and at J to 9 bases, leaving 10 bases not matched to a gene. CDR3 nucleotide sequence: TGTGCCAGCAGTCACGGGACAGACCTGAAAAAACTGTTTTTT. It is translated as CASSHGTDLKKLFF.

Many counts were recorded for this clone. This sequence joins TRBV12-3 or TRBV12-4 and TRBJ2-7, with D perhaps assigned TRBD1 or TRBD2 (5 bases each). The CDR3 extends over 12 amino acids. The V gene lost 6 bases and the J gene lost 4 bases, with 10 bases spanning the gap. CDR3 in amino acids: CASSPWGYEQYF. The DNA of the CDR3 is TGTGCCAGCAGCCCCTGGGGGTACGAGCAGTACTTC.

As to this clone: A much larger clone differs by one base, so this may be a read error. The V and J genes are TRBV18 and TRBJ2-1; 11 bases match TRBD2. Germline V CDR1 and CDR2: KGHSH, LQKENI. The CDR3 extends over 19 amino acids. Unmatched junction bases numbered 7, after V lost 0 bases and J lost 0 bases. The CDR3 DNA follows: TGTGCCAGCTCACCACCGGGACTAGCGGTAGGGAGCTCCTACAATGAGCAGTTCTTC. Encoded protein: CASSPPGLAVGSSYNEQFF.

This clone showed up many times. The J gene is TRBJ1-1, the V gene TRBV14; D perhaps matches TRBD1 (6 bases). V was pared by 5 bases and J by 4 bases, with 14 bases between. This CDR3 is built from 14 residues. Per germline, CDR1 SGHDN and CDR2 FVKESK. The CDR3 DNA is TGTGCCAGCAGCTTTACACAGGGTCGCACTGAAGCTTTCTTT. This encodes CASSFTQGRTEAFF.

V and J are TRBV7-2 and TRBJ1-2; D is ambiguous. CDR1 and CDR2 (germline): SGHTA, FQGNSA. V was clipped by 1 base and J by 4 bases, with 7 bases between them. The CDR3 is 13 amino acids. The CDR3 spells CASSLGGGYGYTF. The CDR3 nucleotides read TGTGCCAGCAGCTTAGGCGGAGGCTATGGCTACACCTTC.

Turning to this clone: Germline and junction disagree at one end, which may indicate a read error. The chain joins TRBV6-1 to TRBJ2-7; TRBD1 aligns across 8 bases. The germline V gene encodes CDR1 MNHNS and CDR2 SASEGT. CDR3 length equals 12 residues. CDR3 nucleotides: TGCGCCAGCCAGACAGGGGCCTTCGAGCAGTACTTC. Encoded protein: CASQTGAFEQYF.

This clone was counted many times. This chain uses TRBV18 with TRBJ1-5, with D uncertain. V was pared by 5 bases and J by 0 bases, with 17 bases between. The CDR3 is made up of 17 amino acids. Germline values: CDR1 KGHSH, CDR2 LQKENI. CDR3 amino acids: CASSTDGDLYSNQPQHF. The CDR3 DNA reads TGTGCCAGCTCAACGGACGGCGATCTGTATAGCAATCAGCCCCAGCATTTT.

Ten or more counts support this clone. This CDR3 reads CAISEEGARTDTQYF. As DNA, the CDR3 is TGTGCCATCAGTGAGGAGGGGGCTCGGACAGATACGCAGTATTTT. V is TRBV10-3 and J is TRBJ2-3, with 7 bases lining up with TRBD1. This CDR3 is 15 amino acids long. V shed 2 bases, J shed 3 bases, and the junction held 5 bases outside the gene matches. Germline V gene lookup returns CDR1 ENHRY and CDR2 SYGVKD.

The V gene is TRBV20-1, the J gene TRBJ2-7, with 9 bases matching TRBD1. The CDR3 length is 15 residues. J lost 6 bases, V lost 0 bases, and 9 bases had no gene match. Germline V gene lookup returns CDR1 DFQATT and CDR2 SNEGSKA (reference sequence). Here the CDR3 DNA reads TGCAGTGCTAGAGATCTACCGGGACAGGGCATCGAGCAGTACTTC. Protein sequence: CSARDLPGQGIEQYF.

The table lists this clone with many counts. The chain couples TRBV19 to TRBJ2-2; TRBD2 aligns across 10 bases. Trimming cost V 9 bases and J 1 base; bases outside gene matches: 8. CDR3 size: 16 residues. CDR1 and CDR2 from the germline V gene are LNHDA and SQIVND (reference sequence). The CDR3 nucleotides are TGTGCCAGCCAGAATTTAGCGGGAGGGAACACCGGGGAGCTGTTTTTT. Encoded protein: CASQNLAGGNTGELFF.

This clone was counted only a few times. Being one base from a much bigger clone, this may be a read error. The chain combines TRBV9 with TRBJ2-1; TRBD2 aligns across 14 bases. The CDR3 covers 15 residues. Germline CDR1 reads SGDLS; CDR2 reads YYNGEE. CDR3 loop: CASSGLAGGYNEQLF. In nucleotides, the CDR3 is TGTGCCAGCAGCGGACTAGCGGGAGGGTACAATGAGCAGCTCTTC.

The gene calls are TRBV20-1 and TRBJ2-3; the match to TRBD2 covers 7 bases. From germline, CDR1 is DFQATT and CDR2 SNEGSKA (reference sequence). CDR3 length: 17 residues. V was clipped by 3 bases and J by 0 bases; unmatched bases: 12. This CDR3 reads CSARTPGLAVSTDTQYF. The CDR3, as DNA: TGCAGTGCTAGGACCCCCGGGCTAGCGGTCAGCACAGATACGCAGTATTTT.

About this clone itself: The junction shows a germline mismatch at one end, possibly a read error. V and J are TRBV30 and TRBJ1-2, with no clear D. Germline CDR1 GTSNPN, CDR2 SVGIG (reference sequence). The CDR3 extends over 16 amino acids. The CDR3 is CSWSGRWVLFNYGYTF. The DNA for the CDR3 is TGTTCCTGGAGTGGCCGGTGGGTGCTGTTTAACTATGGCTACACCTTC.

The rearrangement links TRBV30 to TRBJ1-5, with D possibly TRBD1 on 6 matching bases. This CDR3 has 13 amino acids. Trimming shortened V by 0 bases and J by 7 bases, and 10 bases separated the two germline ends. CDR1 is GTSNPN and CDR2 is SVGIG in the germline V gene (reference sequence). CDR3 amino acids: CAWSVQGRQPQHF. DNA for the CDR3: TGTGCCTGGAGTGTACAGGGTCGGCAGCCCCAGCATTTT.

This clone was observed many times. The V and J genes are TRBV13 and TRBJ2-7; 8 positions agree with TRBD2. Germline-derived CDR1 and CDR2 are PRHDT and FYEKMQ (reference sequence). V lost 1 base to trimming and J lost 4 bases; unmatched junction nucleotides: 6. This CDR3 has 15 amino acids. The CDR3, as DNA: TGTGCCAGCAGCTTAGTGGAGACGGGGGGGTACGAGCAGTACTTC. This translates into CASSLVETGGYEQYF.

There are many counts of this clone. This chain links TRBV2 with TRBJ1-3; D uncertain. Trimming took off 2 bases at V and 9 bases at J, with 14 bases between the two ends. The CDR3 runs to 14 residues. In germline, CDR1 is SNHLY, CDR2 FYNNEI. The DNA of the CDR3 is TGTGCCAGCAGTGAATCTCGGGGATCCCCCACCATATATTTT. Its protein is CASSESRGSPTIYF.

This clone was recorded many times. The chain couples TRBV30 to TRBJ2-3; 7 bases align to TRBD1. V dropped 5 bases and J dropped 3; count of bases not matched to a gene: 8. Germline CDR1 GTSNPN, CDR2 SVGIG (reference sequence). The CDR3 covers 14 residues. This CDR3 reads CAWLTGVGTDTQYF. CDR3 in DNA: TGTGCCTGGCTAACAGGGGTAGGGACAGATACGCAGTATTTT.

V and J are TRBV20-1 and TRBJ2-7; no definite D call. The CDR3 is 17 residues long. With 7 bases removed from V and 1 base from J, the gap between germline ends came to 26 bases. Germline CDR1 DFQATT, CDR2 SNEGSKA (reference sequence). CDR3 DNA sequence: TGCAGTGATCGAGGTCAATCCGTTTCGGTGTGGTCCTACGAGCAGTACTTC. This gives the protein CSDRGQSVSVWSYEQYF.

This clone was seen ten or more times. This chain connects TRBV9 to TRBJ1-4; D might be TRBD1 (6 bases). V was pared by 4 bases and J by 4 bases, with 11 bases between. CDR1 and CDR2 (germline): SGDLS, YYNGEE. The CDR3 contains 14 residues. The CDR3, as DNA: TGTGCCAGCAGCTTTCGACAGGATAATGAAAAACTGTTTTTT. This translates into CASSFRQDNEKLFF.

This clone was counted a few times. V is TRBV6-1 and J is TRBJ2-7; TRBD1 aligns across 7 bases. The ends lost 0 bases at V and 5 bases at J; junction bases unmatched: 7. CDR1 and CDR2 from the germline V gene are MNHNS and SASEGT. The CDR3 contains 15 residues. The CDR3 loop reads CASSEALDRRNEQYF. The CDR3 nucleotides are TGTGCCAGCAGTGAAGCGCTGGACAGGAGGAACGAGCAGTACTTC.

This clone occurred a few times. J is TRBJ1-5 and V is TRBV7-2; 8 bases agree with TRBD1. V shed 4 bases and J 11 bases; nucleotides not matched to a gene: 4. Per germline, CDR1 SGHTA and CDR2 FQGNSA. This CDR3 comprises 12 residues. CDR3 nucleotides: TGTGCCAGCAGCTCTTACAGGGGGTCCCAGCATTTT. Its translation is CASSSYRGSQHF.

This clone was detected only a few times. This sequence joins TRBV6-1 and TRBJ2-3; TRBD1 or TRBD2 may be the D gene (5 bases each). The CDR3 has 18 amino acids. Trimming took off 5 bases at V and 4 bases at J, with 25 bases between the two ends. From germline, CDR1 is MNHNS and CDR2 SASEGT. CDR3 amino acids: CASSFGMGDQSLSDTQYF. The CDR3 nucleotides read TGTGCCAGCAGTTTCGGAATGGGGGACCAGAGCTTATCAGATACGCAGTATTTT.

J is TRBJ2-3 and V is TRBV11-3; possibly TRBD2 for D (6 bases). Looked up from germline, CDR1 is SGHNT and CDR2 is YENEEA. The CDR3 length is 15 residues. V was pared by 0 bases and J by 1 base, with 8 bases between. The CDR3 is CASSLDKRGTDTQYF. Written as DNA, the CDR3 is TGTGCCAGCAGCTTAGATAAGCGGGGCACAGATACGCAGTATTTT.

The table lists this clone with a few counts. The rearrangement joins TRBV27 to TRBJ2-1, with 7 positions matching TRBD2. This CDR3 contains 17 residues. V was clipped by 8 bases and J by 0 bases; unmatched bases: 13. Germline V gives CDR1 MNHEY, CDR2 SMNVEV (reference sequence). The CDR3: CASSQPAGAGSYNEQFF. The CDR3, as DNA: TGTGCCAGCTCGCAACCGGCGGGAGCTGGCTCCTACAATGAGCAGTTCTTC.

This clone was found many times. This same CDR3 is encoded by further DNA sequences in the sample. The CDR3 sequence is CASRGGGRETQYF. Written as DNA, the CDR3 is TGTGCCAGCAGAGGGGGAGGGAGAGAGACCCAGTACTTC. The chain uses TRBV28 and TRBJ2-5; D perhaps matches TRBD2 (7 bases). The ends were cut back, 6 bases at V and 4 bases at J, with 12 bases in the middle. Germline V CDR1 and CDR2: MDHEN, SYDVKM. The CDR3 contains 13 residues.

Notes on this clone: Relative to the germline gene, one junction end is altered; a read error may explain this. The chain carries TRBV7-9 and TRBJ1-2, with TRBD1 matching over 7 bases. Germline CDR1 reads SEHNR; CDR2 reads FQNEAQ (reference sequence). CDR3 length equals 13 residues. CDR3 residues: CASSLGGGYGYIF. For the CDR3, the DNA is TGTGCCAGCAGCTTAGGAGGGGGCTATGGCTACATCTTC.